Presented here are 6 T cell receptor beta chains from one specimen sequenced in a study of identical twins. TCRdb itself ran the 5' RACE reads through MiXCR, one entry per CDR3 protein. The sample holds 1.5 million to 2 million distinct CDR3 sequences, about 32% seen once. Sequencing was done on a sample of cord blood. The source is a newborn girl in good health.

Note on this clonotype: This could be a read error, since a much larger clone is one nucleotide away. The rearrangement uses TRBV6-6 and TRBJ2-1; 8 nucleotides match TRBD2. The tail of the sequence fits TRBJ2-7 better, so the J call may be wrong. Germline V gene sequence: CDR1 MNHNY, CDR2 SVGAGI (reference sequence). The CDR3 has 14 residues. In nucleotides, the CDR3 is TGTGCCATCGCGGGAGGAGCAACCTACAATGAGCAGTACTTC. Residues: CAIAGGATYNEQYF.

This clonotype was picked up many times. V and J are TRBV27 and TRBJ2-7; D is perhaps TRBD1 (5 bases). Trimming removed 2 bases at V and 2 bases at J, with 10 bases between. This CDR3 spans 14 amino acids. The germline V gene encodes CDR1 MNHEY and CDR2 SMNVEV (reference sequence). This CDR3 reads CASSLAGPPYEQYF. CDR3 in DNA: TGTGCCAGCAGTTTAGCAGGGCCCCCCTACGAGCAGTACTTC.

This clonotype occurred many times. V and J are TRBV21-1 and TRBJ2-5. TRBV21-1 is listed as a pseudogene. The CDR3 contains 14 residues. CDR3 nucleotides: TGTGCCAGCAGCAAAGTGTGGCGGTACGAGACCCAGTACTTC. Protein: CASSKVWRYETQYF.

This rearrangement joins TRBV5-1 to TRBJ2-3; no definite D call. V dropped 0 bases and J dropped 2 bases, with 13 bases sitting between them. CDR3 size: 16 residues. In germline, CDR1 is SGHRS, CDR2 YFSETQ. The CDR3 DNA reads TGCGCCAGCAGCTTGGCCGGTCTAGTTAACACAGATACGCAGTATTTT. Amino acid sequence: CASSLAGLVNTDTQYF.

DNA of the CDR3: TGTGCCAGCAACCAGGAGCGTGAAAAACTGTTTTTT. Its protein product is CASNQEREKLFF. This sequence joins TRBV28 and TRBJ1-4, with D hard to call. Germline V gene sequence: CDR1 MDHEN, CDR2 SYDVKM. CDR3 size: 12 residues. Trimming pared 7 bases from V and 7 bases from J, leaving 10 bases between.

This clonotype was observed at least ten times. The rearrangement uses TRBV2 and TRBJ2-5; 10 nucleotides align to TRBD2. CDR3 size: 13 residues. The germline V gene encodes CDR1 SNHLY and CDR2 FYNNEI. The V and J ends lost 4 bases and 4 bases, in that order; junction bases with no gene match: 0. CDR3 region: CASSGLAGETQYF. CDR3 sequence (DNA): TGTGCCAGCAGTGGACTAGCGGGAGAGACCCAGTACTTC.